This record concerns one T cell receptor (beta chain) sequence. A few counts support this clonotype. Its recognized antigen is unknown. No clone much larger than this one lies a single base away; base qualities are absent. This sample is drawn from a study of T-cell memory formation after mild COVID-19 (dated by TCRdb to about 2021). Background for the entire study: Most TCR sequence clusters were specific to one of the two donors. In two donors, T-cell clones that expanded and contracted after mild COVID-19 were followed by sequencing TCRalpha and TCRbeta repertoires longitudinally. The cohort comprised two young, previously healthy adult volunteers, one female and one male.

The paper as a whole reports these results and caveats: Contracting CD4+ clones appeared mostly in the CM and EM memory subsets, whereas CD8+ clones were enriched in EMRA. Only two mild cases were covered by the study, and larger cohorts that include severe cases with pre-infection samples were considered necessary. The detection of some responding clones in pre-infection memory suggests that pre-existing cross-reactive memory T cells joined the SARS-CoV-2 response. Clones contracting from day 15 to 85 had balanced CD4/CD8 phenotypes, while a second wave expanding from day 15 to 37 was biased towards CD4+. Whether the second-wave clones peaking on day 37 were SARS-CoV-2 specific was not confirmed.

Sequencer: Illumina NovaSeq 6000. TCRalpha and TCRbeta cDNA libraries were built by 5'RACE with constant-segment primers, adding sample barcodes and unique molecular identifiers. RNA was extracted from every sample with Trizol reagent. Libraries were amplified in two PCR steps, with a second sample barcode and Illumina TruSeq adapters added in the second step. Sequencing of libraries was performed on an Illumina NovaSeq with 2 x 150 bp paired-end reads. For the original study's pipeline: The reads were demultiplexed and collapsed into UMI-guided consensus sequences using migec v1.2.7. Using mixcr v2.1.11, UMI consensuses were aligned to TRA and TRB V and J templates and then assembled into clonotypes. A clonotype was counted as expanded or contracted only if both edgeR and NoisET called the change significant, with noise models trained on biological replicates. For edgeR calls, the thresholds were a false discovery rate-adjusted p below 0.01 and a log2 fold-change of 1. PCA with hierarchical clustering of max-normalized trajectories of the 1000 most abundant clonotypes was used as exploratory dynamics analysis. Separately sequenced CD4+ and CD8+ repertoires were used to assign a CD4 or CD8 phenotype to each responding clone. TCRdb handled the public reads itself, with Q25 trimming in fastp and clone calling in MiXCR, and kept productive beta chains. Each entry is one CDR3 protein sequence, shown with its most common DNA and genes. The V and J calls here are based on TCRdb, not the publication. Across this sample there are roughly 450,000 distinct CDR3 sequences, with around a sixth seen only once. More than 9% of the sample goes to the ten largest clones.

Ficoll-Paque density gradient centrifugation was the method used to isolate PBMCs. The CDR3 starts with the cysteine, ends with the phenylalanine, and has 14 residues. CDR3 DNA is the only sequence kept; it has 42 bases, read in frame from the first base. CDR1 and CDR2, per the germline V gene (reference sequence), are DFQATT and SNEGSKA. V was cut back by 3 bases and J by 0 bases, leaving a gap of 12 bases between them. The receptor chain draws on TRBV20-1 and TRBJ2-7; the D gene is perhaps TRBD1, on 5 matching bases. The sequenced sample was PBMCs or a T cell subset sorted from them (not recorded which). This TCR was recovered from an adult woman who had mild COVID-19 (a few samples of this study predate the infection). The sample titles of this study are shuffled in the database, so cell type and time point are left out; the donor was told from shared clones. CDR3 reads: CSASDSESSYEQYF. The DNA sequence is as follows: TGCAGTGCTAGCGACAGTGAAAGCTCCTACGAGCAGTACTTC.